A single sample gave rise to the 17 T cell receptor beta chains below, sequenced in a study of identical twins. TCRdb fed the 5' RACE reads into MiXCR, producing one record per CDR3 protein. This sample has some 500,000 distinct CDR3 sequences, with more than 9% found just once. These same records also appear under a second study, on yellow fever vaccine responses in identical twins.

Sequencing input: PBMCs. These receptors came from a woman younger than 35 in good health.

This chain's CDR3 is CSAQRGGPQETQYF. The CDR3 bases are TGCAGTGCCCAGCGGGGGGGCCCCCAAGAGACCCAGTACTTC. The chain employs TRBV20-1 and TRBJ2-5; 10 nucleotides line up with TRBD2. The CDR3 spans 14 residues. V lost 6 bases, J lost 1 base, and 5 bases stayed unmatched. Germline CDR1 is DFQATT and CDR2 is SNEGSKA (reference sequence).

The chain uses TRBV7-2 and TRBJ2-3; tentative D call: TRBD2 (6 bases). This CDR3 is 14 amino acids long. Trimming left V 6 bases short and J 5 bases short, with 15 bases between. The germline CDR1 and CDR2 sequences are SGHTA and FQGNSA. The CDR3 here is CASSFGGVVDTQYF. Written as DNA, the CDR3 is TGTGCCAGCAGTTTCGGGGGAGTGGTAGATACGCAGTATTTT.

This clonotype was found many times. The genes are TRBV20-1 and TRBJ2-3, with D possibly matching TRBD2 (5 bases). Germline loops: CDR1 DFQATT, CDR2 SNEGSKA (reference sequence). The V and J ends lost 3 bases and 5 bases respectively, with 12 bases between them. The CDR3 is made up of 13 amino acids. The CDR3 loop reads CSAREVMRDTQYF. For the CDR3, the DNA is TGCAGTGCTAGGGAGGTAATGAGAGATACGCAGTATTTT.

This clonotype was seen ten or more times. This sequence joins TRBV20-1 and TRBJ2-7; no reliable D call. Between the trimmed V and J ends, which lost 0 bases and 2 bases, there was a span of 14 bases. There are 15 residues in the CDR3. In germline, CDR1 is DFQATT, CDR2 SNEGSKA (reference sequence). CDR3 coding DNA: TGCAGTGCTAGAGATCCCCGGCGAACTACCTACGAGCAGTACTTC. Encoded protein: CSARDPRRTTYEQYF.

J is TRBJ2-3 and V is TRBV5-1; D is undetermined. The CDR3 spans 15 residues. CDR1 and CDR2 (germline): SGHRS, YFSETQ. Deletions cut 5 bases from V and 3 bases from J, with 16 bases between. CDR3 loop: CASSSATPSTDTQYF. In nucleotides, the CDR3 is TGCGCCAGCAGTTCCGCGACCCCTTCTACAGATACGCAGTATTTT.

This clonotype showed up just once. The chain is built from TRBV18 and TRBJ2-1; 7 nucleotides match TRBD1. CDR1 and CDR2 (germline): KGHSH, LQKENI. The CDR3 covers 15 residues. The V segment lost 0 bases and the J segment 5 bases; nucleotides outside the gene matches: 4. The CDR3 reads CASSPPGQNNNEQFF. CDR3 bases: TGTGCCAGCTCACCACCGGGACAGAATAACAATGAGCAGTTCTTC.

CDR3 region: CASSHVEGEQFF. The CDR3 DNA is TGCGCCAGCAGCCACGTTGAGGGCGAGCAGTTCTTC. This chain joins TRBV4-3 and TRBJ2-1; possible D gene TRBD2, 5 bases. The length of the CDR3 is 12 residues. V was pared by 3 bases and J by 10 bases, with 10 bases between. Germline CDR1 reads LGHNA; CDR2 reads YSLEER.

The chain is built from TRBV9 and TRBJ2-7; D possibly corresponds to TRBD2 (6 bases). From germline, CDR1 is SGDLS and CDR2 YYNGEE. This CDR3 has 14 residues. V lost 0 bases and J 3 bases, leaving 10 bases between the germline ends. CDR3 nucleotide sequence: TGTGCCAGCAGCGTAGCTACGGGGGACTACGAGCAGTACTTC. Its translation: CASSVATGDYEQYF.

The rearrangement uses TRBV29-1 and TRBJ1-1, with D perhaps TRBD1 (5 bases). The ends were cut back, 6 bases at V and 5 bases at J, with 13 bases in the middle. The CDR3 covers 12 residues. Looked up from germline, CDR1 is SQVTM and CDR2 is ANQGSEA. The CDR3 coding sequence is TGCAGCGTCCACTGGGGGGTTACTGAAGCTTTCTTT. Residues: CSVHWGVTEAFF.

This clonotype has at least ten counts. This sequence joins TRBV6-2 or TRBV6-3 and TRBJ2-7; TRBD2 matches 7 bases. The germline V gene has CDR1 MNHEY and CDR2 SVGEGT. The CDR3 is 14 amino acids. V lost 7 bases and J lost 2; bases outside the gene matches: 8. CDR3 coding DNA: TGTGCCAGCACCGGCGGGAGTAGGACCTACGAGCAGTACTTC. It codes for CASTGGSRTYEQYF.

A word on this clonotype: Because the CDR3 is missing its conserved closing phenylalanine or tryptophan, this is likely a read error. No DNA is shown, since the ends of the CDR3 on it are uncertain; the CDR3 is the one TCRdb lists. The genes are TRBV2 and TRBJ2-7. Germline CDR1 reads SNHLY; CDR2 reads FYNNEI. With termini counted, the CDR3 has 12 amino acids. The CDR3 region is CASSEELTAGLY.

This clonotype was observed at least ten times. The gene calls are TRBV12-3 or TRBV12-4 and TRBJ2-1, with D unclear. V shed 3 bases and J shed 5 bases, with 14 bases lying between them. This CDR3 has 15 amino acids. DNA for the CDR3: TGTGCCAGCAGTTTCGAGATCTCGGTCGACAATGAGCAGTTCTTC. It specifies CASSFEISVDNEQFF.

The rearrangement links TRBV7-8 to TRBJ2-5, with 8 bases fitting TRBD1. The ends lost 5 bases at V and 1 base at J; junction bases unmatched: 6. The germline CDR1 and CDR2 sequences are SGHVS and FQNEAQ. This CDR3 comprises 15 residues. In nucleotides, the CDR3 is TGTGCCAGCAGCCCCTGGACAGGGTCCCAAGAGACCCAGTACTTC. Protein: CASSPWTGSQETQYF.

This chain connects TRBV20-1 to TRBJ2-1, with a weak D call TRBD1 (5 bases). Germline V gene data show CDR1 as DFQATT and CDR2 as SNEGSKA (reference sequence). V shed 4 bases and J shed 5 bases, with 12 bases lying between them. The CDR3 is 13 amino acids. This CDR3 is CSATPDTHNEQFF. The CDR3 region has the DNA TGCAGTGCTACCCCGGACACACACAATGAGCAGTTCTTC.

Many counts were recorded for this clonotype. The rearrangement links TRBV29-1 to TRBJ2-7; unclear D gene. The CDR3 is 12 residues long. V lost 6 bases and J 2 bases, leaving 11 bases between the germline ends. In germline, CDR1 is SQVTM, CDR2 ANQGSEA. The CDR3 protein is CSVADWTYEQYF. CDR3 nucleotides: TGCAGCGTCGCCGACTGGACCTACGAGCAGTACTTC.

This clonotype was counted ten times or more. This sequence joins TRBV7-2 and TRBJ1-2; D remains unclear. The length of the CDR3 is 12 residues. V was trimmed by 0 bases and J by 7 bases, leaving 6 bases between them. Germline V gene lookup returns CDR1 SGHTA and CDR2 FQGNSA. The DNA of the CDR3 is TGTGCCAGCAGCTTAGCAGGCCCTGGCTACACCTTC. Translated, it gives CASSLAGPGYTF.

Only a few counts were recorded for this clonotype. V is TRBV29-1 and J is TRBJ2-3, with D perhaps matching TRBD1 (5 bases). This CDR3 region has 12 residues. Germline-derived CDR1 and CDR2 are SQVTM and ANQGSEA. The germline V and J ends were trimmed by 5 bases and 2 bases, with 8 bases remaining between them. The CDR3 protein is CSVRQITDTQYF. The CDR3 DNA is TGCAGCGTTCGACAGATCACAGATACGCAGTATTTT.